Listed below are T cell receptor beta chains from one sample, sequenced in a study of T cell responses to AZD1222 COVID-19 vaccine. Using immunoSEQ multiplex PCR, the repertoire was profiled, and TCRdb retains in-frame clones only, with some absent. In the table there are 120,000 or so clones, approximately 80% of which are singletons. The sample here was peripheral blood, taken 28 days after the second AZD1222 dose. These receptors came from an adult who received the AZD1222 COVID-19 vaccine. Both conserved end residues are part of each CDR3. Each record gives: clone size, J gene, V gene, D gene, CDR3 protein. A D gene is named only where the DNA matches it firmly. Size tells how often a clone was seen (once, few, many) or the class of an expanded clone, and some rows leave it out.

>NA|TRBJ1-6|TRBV6-5|TRBD1
CASSRQGSINSPLHF
>few|TRBJ1-5|TRBV6-6|NA
CASSPPGVNQPQHF
>NA|TRBJ2-3|TRBV7-9|NA
CASSSPILGASTDTQYF
>once|TRBJ1-5|TRBV28|TRBD1
CASSSRTGMGNQPQHF
>NA|TRBJ1-6|TRBV28|NA
CASRLLPGHVNSPLHF
>few|TRBJ2-1|TRBV27|TRBD2
CASSLRGLDEQFF
>NA|TRBJ1-2|TRBV28|TRBD1
CASNKGPGQGNGYTF
>NA|TRBJ1-6|TRBV28|NA
CASTSYRRGSPLHF
>NA|TRBJ2-7|TRBV11-3|TRBD1
CASSRTGVSEQYF
>NA|TRBJ1-1|TRBV29-1|NA
CSVGANTEAFF
>NA|TRBJ2-7|TRBV6-5|TRBD2
CASSYSRTSSYEQYF
>NA|TRBJ1-6|TRBV5-5|TRBD1
CASSEWTGKPLLRSPLHF
>NA|TRBJ1-3|TRBV7-6|NA
CASGVGGSAGNTIYF
>NA|TRBJ1-5|TRBV5-1|NA
CASREGASNQPQHF
>NA|TRBJ2-5|TRBV4-1|TRBD2
CASSQDHVLAVQETQYF
>NA|TRBJ1-3|TRBV9|NA
CASSVVRGHRNTIYF
>NA|TRBJ1-2|TRBV24-1|NA
CATSGGQLSNYGYTF
>NA|TRBJ2-7|TRBV28|TRBD1
CASSSIRQGAGIYEQYF
>NA|TRBJ1-2|TRBV6-5|TRBD1
CASSYSGTGGYTF
>NA|TRBJ1-5|TRBV6-2/TRBV6-3|NA
CASSSQGYQPQHF
>NA|TRBJ2-1|TRBV11-2|TRBD2
CASSQTRRGGINEQFF
>NA|TRBJ2-4|TRBV27|NA
CASSRGLGFLAKNIQYF
>few|TRBJ1-1|TRBV11-2|NA
CASSFDRNTEAFF
>NA|TRBJ1-2|TRBV6-6|TRBD1
CATQGGQGSYGYTF
>few|TRBJ2-7|TRBV4-3|NA
CASSQDSGLDEQYF
>NA|TRBJ1-3|TRBV7-2|NA
CASSLFHSVGNTIYF
>NA|TRBJ1-2|TRBV24-1|NA
CATSRDIYGYTF
>few|TRBJ2-2|TRBV30|TRBD1
CASHPRQGFGELFF
>NA|TRBJ2-7|TRBV29-1|TRBD1
CSVLKLQGAYEQYF
>NA|TRBJ2-5|TRBV19|TRBD2
CASRLAGETQYF
>NA|TRBJ1-5|TRBV19|NA
CASSIRDTNQPQHF
>few|TRBJ1-6|TRBV11-1|NA
CASSPRGTENSPLHF
>NA|TRBJ1-5|TRBV9|NA
CASSVEAGQPQHF
>few|TRBJ1-2|TRBV4-1|NA
CASSQEGGPGPGFGYTF
>NA|TRBJ1-2|TRBV28|NA
CASSLRGDIRYTF
>NA|TRBJ2-7|TRBV6-2/TRBV6-3|NA
CASSLWDPRDEQYF
>NA|TRBJ1-1|TRBV10-1|NA
CASSPRTLGNTEAFF
>NA|TRBJ1-1|TRBV19|NA
CASSMSAVEAFF
>few|TRBJ2-7|TRBV3-1/TRBV3-2|TRBD1
CASSRGTGEYEQYF
>few|TRBJ1-1|TRBV2|NA
CASAAGDSTEAFF
>NA|TRBJ2-1|TRBV5-1|TRBD1
CASSSTGVNEQFF
>NA|TRBJ2-1|TRBV19|TRBD1
CASRGQDSYNEQFF
>NA|TRBJ1-5|TRBV18|NA
CASSPQVNQPQHF
>NA|TRBJ1-1|TRBV3-1/TRBV3-2|NA
CASSLSTLMNTEAFF
>NA|TRBJ1-4|TRBV2|NA
CASVQDSYNEKLFF
>NA|TRBJ1-3|TRBV29-1|NA
CSVARGASGNTIYF
>NA|TRBJ2-3|TRBV7-8|NA
CASSLTGRTDTQYF
>NA|TRBJ2-7|TRBV12-3/TRBV12-4|TRBD2
CASGRGGLYEQYF
>NA|TRBJ1-2|TRBV19|NA
CASSSPGHTNYGYTF
>NA|TRBJ1-1|TRBV20-1|NA
CSAGLWDEAFF
>NA|TRBJ1-1|TRBV7-9|NA
CASSFGPKRAFF